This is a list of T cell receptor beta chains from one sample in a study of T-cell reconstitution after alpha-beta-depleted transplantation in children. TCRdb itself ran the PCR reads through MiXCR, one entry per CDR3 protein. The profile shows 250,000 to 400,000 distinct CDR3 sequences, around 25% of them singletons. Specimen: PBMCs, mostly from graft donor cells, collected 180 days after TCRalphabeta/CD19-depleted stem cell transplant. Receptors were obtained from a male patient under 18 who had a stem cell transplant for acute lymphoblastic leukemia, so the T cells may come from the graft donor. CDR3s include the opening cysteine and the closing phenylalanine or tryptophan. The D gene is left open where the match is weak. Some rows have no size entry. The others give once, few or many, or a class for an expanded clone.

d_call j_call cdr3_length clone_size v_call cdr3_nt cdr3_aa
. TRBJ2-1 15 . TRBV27 TGTGCCAGCAGTTTATCGCGGGCTGCCTACAATGAGCAGTTCTTC CASSLSRAAYNEQFF
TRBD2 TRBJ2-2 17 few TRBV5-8 TGTGCCAGCAGCCCCCCGGTGCGGGAGAGGAGCACCGGGGAGCTGTTTTTT CASSPPVRERSTGELFF
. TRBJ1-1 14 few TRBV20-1 TGCAGTGCTAGAGGGACAGTCATGAACACTGAAGCTTTCTTT CSARGTVMNTEAFF
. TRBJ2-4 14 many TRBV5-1 TGCGCCAGCAGCTTCAACCAGGGCAAAAACATTCAGTACTTC CASSFNQGKNIQYF
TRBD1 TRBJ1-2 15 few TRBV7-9 TGTGCCAGCAGCCCGGGACAGGGGGGTAGCTATGGCTACACCTTC CASSPGQGGSYGYTF
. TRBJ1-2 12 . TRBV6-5 TGTGCCAGCAGTGACGGAGTATATGGCTACACCTTC CASSDGVYGYTF
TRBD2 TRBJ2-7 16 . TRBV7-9 TGTGCCAGCAGCCCCCGGACTAGCGGGAGGACTTACGAGCAGTACTTC CASSPRTSGRTYEQYF
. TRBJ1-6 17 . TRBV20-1 TGCAGTGCTAGAGATCTGGGCATCGGTCCCGGGAATTCACCCCTCCACTTT CSARDLGIGPGNSPLHF
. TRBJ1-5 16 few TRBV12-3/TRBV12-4 TGTGCCAGCACTTTGGCATGGGGAGGTAGGAGTCAGCCCCAGCATTTT CASTLAWGGRSQPQHF
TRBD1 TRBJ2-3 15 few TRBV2 TGTGCCAGCAGCGCGGGACAGGGGTGGGCAGATACGCAGTATTTT CASSAGQGWADTQYF
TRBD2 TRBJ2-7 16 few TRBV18 TGTGCCAGCTCATCTCGTCTAGCGGGGACCTCCTACGAGCAGTACTTC CASSSRLAGTSYEQYF